The rows below give T cell receptor beta chains drawn from one sample of a study of shared clonotypes between healthy human individuals. Generated by immunoSEQ multiplex PCR, the TCRdb table keeps only in-frame clones and is missing some. Of approximately 1.5 million clones in the sample, approximately 98.5% are singletons; the top ten hold about 0.4%. The specimen sequenced was naive CD4+ T cells sorted from blood. Receptors originate from a man aged 25-45 years in good health. CDR3s include the opening cysteine and the closing phenylalanine or tryptophan. D genes are given only for firm matches. Clone size is given for some rows only: seen once, a few or many times, or a class if the clone is expanded.

d_gene	v_gene	abundance	j_gene	CDR3nt	CDR3aa
TRBD1	TRBV28	-	TRBJ2-7	TGTGCCAGCAGGGCCGCCGGGACAGGGTCCTACGAGCAGTACTTC	CASRAAGTGSYEQYF
-	TRBV14	-	TRBJ1-3	TGTGCCAGCAGCCAAGTTTGGAGCTCTGGAAACACCATATATTTT	CASSQVWSSGNTIYF
-	TRBV27	-	TRBJ2-3	TGTGCCAGCAGTTCCCAAGGGTTGGGGATAAGCACAGATACGCAGTATTTT	CASSSQGLGISTDTQYF
-	TRBV18	once	TRBJ1-2	TGTGCCAGCTCACCACCGGGGGAAGGGAGCGATGGCTACACCTTC	CASSPPGEGSDGYTF
TRBD2	TRBV2	-	TRBJ2-7	TGTGCCAGCAGTGAGACTAGCGGGAGTTACGAGCAGTACTTC	CASSETSGSYEQYF
TRBD2	TRBV27	-	TRBJ2-7	TGTGCCAGCAGTTTAATCACTAGCGGGACCTACGAGCAGTACTTC	CASSLITSGTYEQYF
-	TRBV7-9	-	TRBJ1-5	TGTGCCAGCAGAAAGGGTTTTGGGCCCCAGCATTTT	CASRKGFGPQHF
TRBD1	TRBV5-8	-	TRBJ2-5	TGTGCCAGCAGCAAAGACAGGGGTGAGACCCAGTACTTC	CASSKDRGETQYF
-	TRBV5-5	-	TRBJ2-3	TGTGCCAGCAGTTTGGAGGGTGGGGGCGATACGCAGTATTTT	CASSLEGGGDTQYF
-	TRBV10-2	-	TRBJ2-7	TGCGCCAGCTCCCCCGGGGTGGGTCAATACTTC	CASSPGVGQYF
-	TRBV27	-	TRBJ1-5	TGTGCCAGCAGTTCTTGGGGGCGCAATCAGCCCCAGCATTTT	CASSSWGRNQPQHF
-	TRBV29-1	-	TRBJ2-7	TGCAGCGTCGGTTTGTCAGCGGCCTCCTACGAGCAGTACTTC	CSVGLSAASYEQYF
TRBD1	TRBV6-1	-	TRBJ2-7	TGTGCCATCGGGACCACAGGGGGTTACGAGCAGTACTTC	CAIGTTGGYEQYF
-	TRBV9	-	TRBJ1-3	TGTGCCAGCAGCGAAGGGCTGGCTGGAAACACCATATATTTT	CASSEGLAGNTIYF
-	TRBV5-6	-	TRBJ1-3	TGTGCCAGCAGCTTGCGGGGTACGGGAAACACCATATATTTT	CASSLRGTGNTIYF
TRBD2	TRBV28	-	TRBJ2-7	TGTGCCAGCAAGGCTAGCGGAGTACTCTACGAGCAGTACTTC	CASKASGVLYEQYF
TRBD2	TRBV5-1	-	TRBJ2-1	TGCGCCAGCAGCTTAACGGGAGGGCCCTCTAGGGATGAGCAGTTCTTC	CASSLTGGPSRDEQFF
TRBD2	TRBV5-6	once	TRBJ2-1	TGTGCCAGCAGCTACAGAGGAGCGGGAGTTTCCAATGAGCAGTTCTTC	CASSYRGAGVSNEQFF
TRBD1	TRBV28	-	TRBJ2-4	TGTGCCAGCAGTGGACAGGGGGCTAGCATTCAGTACTTC	CASSGQGASIQYF
TRBD2	TRBV6-5	-	TRBJ2-1	TGTGCCAGCAGAAGGACTAGCGGGAGAAATGAGCAGTTCTTC	CASRRTSGRNEQFF
-	TRBV9	-	TRBJ1-3	TGTGCCAGCAGCCCCTCCAGGACTTTGGGAAACACCATATATTTT	CASSPSRTLGNTIYF
-	TRBV7-8	-	TRBJ1-3	TGTGCCAGCAGCTTGATGGTCTTCTCTGGAAACACCATATATTTT	CASSLMVFSGNTIYF
TRBD2	TRBV5-4	-	TRBJ2-7	TGTGCCAGCAGCTTGGTGGGCCATAGCGGGGATGGCGAGCAGTACTTC	CASSLVGHSGDGEQYF
-	TRBV11-2	-	TRBJ2-7	TGTGCCAGCAGCTTATACAACAGGGCGACCTCCTACGAGCAGTACTTC	CASSLYNRATSYEQYF
TRBD2	TRBV7-3	-	TRBJ2-1	TGTGCCAGCAGCTTAGTAGCGGGAAAGGGGACCAATGAGCAGTTCTTC	CASSLVAGKGTNEQFF
TRBD2	TRBV2	-	TRBJ2-7	TGTGCCAGCTATCCGGCTAGCGGATCCTACGAGCAGTACTTC	CASYPASGSYEQYF